The 18 T cell receptor beta chains given below trace back to one sample, sequenced in a study of shared clonotypes between healthy human individuals. TCRdb's copy holds only in-frame clones and misses some; the assay was immunoSEQ multiplex PCR. The sample carries about 480,000 clones, almost 80% recorded once. Sequenced material: PBMCs. These receptors were taken from a woman aged 40 to 50 in good health. Some clones in this sample may be carry-over from other donors' samples.

The rearrangement joins TRBV2 to TRBJ1-4; 7 bases map to TRBD1. The germline gives CDR1 SNHLY, CDR2 FYNNEI. The V segment lost 6 bases and the J segment 4 bases; nucleotides outside the gene matches: 5. The CDR3 spans 14 residues. CDR3 residues: CASRGTANNEKLFF. As DNA, the CDR3 is TGTGCCAGCAGGGGGACAGCGAATAATGAAAAACTGTTTTTT. Full variable domain (missing parts from reference TRBV2 and TRBJ1-4): EPEVTQTPSHQVTQMGQEVILRCVPISNHLYFYWYRQILGQKVEFLVSFYNNEISEKSEIFDDQFSVERPDGSNFTLKIRSTKLEDSAMYFCASRGTANNEKLFFGSGTQLSVL.

This sequence joins TRBV11-2 and TRBJ2-1; TRBD2 matches 10 bases. This CDR3 region has 15 residues. The germline V gene has CDR1 SGHAT and CDR2 FQNNGV. V shed 6 bases and J 7 bases; nucleotides not matched to a gene: 9. The CDR3 DNA reads TGTGCCAGCAGGAAACCGGGACTAGCGCGGAATGAGCAGTTCTTC. It translates to CASRKPGLARNEQFF.

This clone turned up a few times. The chain recombines TRBV6-5 with TRBJ2-2; D is ambiguous. V shed 6 bases and J shed 5 bases, with 16 bases lying between them. The germline V gene encodes CDR1 MNHEY and CDR2 SVGAGI. The CDR3 covers 15 residues. CDR3 sequence reads: CASSPGVAVTGELFF. CDR3 sequence (DNA): TGTGCCAGCAGCCCCGGTGTTGCGGTAACCGGGGAGCTGTTTTTT.

The V and J genes are TRBV29-1 and TRBJ2-1; TRBD2 matches 7 bases. Germline V gives CDR1 SQVTM, CDR2 ANQGSEA. This CDR3 contains 13 residues. After removal of 7 bases from V and 2 bases from J, the junction contained 5 bases not matched to a gene. CDR3 sequence: CSGTRGAYNEQFF. In DNA, the CDR3 is TGCAGCGGAACCCGGGGGGCCTACAATGAGCAGTTCTTC.

This CDR3 reads CASSHNRVTQETQYF. The CDR3 DNA sequence: TGTGCCAGCAGTCACAACAGGGTTACCCAAGAGACCCAGTACTTC. V is TRBV28 and J is TRBJ2-5; possible D gene TRBD1, 6 bases. The germline V gene has CDR1 MDHEN and CDR2 SYDVKM. Trimming removed 5 bases at V and 1 base at J, with 14 bases between. The length of the CDR3 is 15 residues.

The chain joins TRBV4-3 to TRBJ2-3; D ambiguous. The CDR3 runs 14 residues. The V gene lost 0 bases and the J gene lost 4 bases, with 8 bases spanning the gap. CDR1 is LGHNA, CDR2 YSLEER, per germline. CDR3 protein: CASSQDPSADTQYF. The CDR3, as DNA: TGCGCCAGCAGCCAAGATCCCTCAGCAGATACGCAGTATTTT.

The genes are TRBV27 and TRBJ1-2; tentatively, D is TRBD1 (5 bases). Germline V gene sequence: CDR1 MNHEY, CDR2 SMNVEV (reference sequence). This CDR3 has 13 amino acids. Trimming took 2 bases from V and 4 from J, leaving 8 bases between them. Here the CDR3 DNA reads TGTGCCAGCAGTTTAGTAAGGGGCTATGGCTACACCTTC. Amino acids: CASSLVRGYGYTF.

The chain uses TRBV28 and TRBJ1-2; D is possibly TRBD1 (5 bases). Germline V lookup: CDR1 MDHEN, CDR2 SYDVKM. Trimming removed 3 bases from V and 4 bases from J, with 9 bases in between. This CDR3 comprises 13 residues. CDR3 in DNA: TGTGCCAGCAGTTTCGGGCAGGGCTATGGCTACACCTTC. This sequence encodes CASSFGQGYGYTF.

The rearrangement links TRBV5-1 to TRBJ1-2; D remains unclear. Trimming removed 0 bases from V and 2 bases from J, with 8 bases in between. Germline CDR1 is SGHRS and CDR2 is YFSETQ. The CDR3 has 14 residues. This CDR3 is CASSLEGRNYGYTF. CDR3 sequence (DNA): TGCGCCAGCAGCTTGGAAGGCAGAAACTATGGCTACACCTTC.

The chain recombines TRBV9 with TRBJ2-7, with 9 bases fitting TRBD2. There are 16 residues in the CDR3. The junction had 11 bases not matched to a gene; V was cut back by 3 bases and J by 4 bases. The V gene's germline CDR1 is SGDLS and CDR2 YYNGEE. The DNA of the CDR3 is TGTGCCAGCAGCGCCGGCCTGGCGGGAGGGATATACGAGCAGTACTTC. Amino acid sequence: CASSAGLAGGIYEQYF. Looking up the rest from reference TRBV9 and TRBJ2-7 gives the full variable domain: DSGVTQTPKHLITATGQRVTLRCSPRSGDLSVYWYQQSLDQGLQFLIQYYNGEERAKGNILERFSAQQFPDLHSELNLSSLELGDSALYFCASSAGLAGGIYEQYFGPGTRLTVT.

The rearrangement uses TRBV7-2 and TRBJ2-7; 13 nucleotides agree with TRBD2. The CDR3 totals 14 residues. The germline CDR1 and CDR2 sequences are SGHTA and FQGNSA. V was pared by 3 bases and J by 5 bases, with 1 base of the junction left unmatched. The CDR3 loop reads CASSLTSGRNEQYF. The CDR3 DNA reads TGTGCCAGCAGCTTGACTAGCGGGAGGAACGAGCAGTACTTC.

This clone was detected once. The chain carries TRBV27 and TRBJ2-1, with D possibly TRBD2 on 5 matching bases. Looked up from germline, CDR1 is MNHEY and CDR2 is SMNVEV (reference sequence). This CDR3 comprises 14 residues. Trimming left V 5 bases short and J 10 bases short, with 18 bases between. This chain's CDR3 is CASSPILEAQEQFF. CDR3 DNA sequence: TGTGCCAGCAGTCCGATACTAGAGGCTCAGGAGCAGTTCTTC.

The chain links TRBV6-1 to TRBJ1-1; the D is unclear. The V gene's germline CDR1 is MNHNS and CDR2 SASEGT. The CDR3 sequence is 14 residues long. V gave up 1 base and J gave up 11 bases, with 17 bases separating them. The CDR3 bases are TGTGCCAGCAGTGAAGTTTACGACGTAGAGAGGGCTTTCTTT. Encoded protein: CASSEVYDVERAFF.

The chain employs TRBV5-8 and TRBJ2-2; weak D call: TRBD2 (8 bases). Per the germline V gene, CDR1 is SGHTS and CDR2 is YDEGEE. V lost 4 bases and J lost 2, with 18 bases in between. The CDR3 contains 17 residues. The CDR3 DNA sequence: TGTGCCAGCAGCCTCCCCCGGGAGGGGGCTAACACCGGGGAGCTGTTTTTT. It codes for CASSLPREGANTGELFF.

This chain links TRBV2 with TRBJ2-2, with D possibly TRBD2 on 6 matching bases. V dropped 3 bases and J dropped 7 bases, with 12 bases sitting between them. The germline CDR1 and CDR2 sequences are SNHLY and FYNNEI. The CDR3 runs 14 residues. The CDR3 reads CASSEALAGGELFF. DNA for the CDR3: TGTGCCAGCAGTGAGGCACTAGCTGGCGGGGAGCTGTTTTTT.

In its sample, this clone was seen once. The chain combines TRBV19 with TRBJ2-2; either TRBD1 or TRBD2 may fit D (6 bases each). This CDR3 region has 13 residues. V was pared by 7 bases and J by 6 bases, with 12 bases between. Germline CDR1 and CDR2: LNHDA and SQIVND (reference sequence). In DNA form, the CDR3 reads TGTGCCAGTATTCCGGGGGCGGCCGGGGAGCTGTTTTTT. Protein sequence: CASIPGAAGELFF.

This clone came up once. This rearrangement joins TRBV7-2 to TRBJ1-2, with D possibly TRBD1 on 5 matching bases. CDR1 and CDR2 (germline): SGHTA, FQGNSA. CDR3 length: 13 residues. Trimming cost V 1 base and J 11 bases, with 14 bases left between them. The CDR3 loop reads CASSLGDSGGYTF. CDR3 nucleotides: TGTGCCAGCAGCTTAGGTGACTCGGGGGGATACACCTTC.

This chain links TRBV4-1 with TRBJ2-1; D possibly corresponds to TRBD2 (7 bases). The CDR3 length is 17 residues. Germline V lookup: CDR1 MGHRA, CDR2 YSYEKL. V gave up 4 bases and J gave up 5 bases, with 21 bases separating them. The CDR3: CASSRGGVLGANNEQFF. For the CDR3, the DNA is TGCGCCAGCAGCCGGGGGGGAGTCCTGGGGGCAAACAATGAGCAGTTCTTC.